These 14 T cell receptor beta chains were all obtained from the same sample, sequenced in a study of cytomegalovirus exposure and HLA in healthy donors. PCR involved 60 Vbeta and 13 Jbeta primers. The method was immunoSEQ multiplex PCR; TCRdb's version includes in-frame clones alone and lacks a portion of them. The top ten hold more than 3.5% of the sample, which has approximately 150,000 clones, approximately 75% seen once. The specimen was PBMCs. Receptors originate from a man between 25 and 39 years old in good health and CMV-seropositive.

The chain uses TRBV4-1 and TRBJ2-1; D may be TRBD1 (5 bases). The CDR3 totals 15 residues. V shed 4 bases and J shed 4 bases, with 14 bases lying between them. The germline CDR1 and CDR2 sequences are MGHRA and YSYEKL. The CDR3 region has the DNA TGCGCCAGCAGCCCCTGGGGCACAAATTACAATGAGCAGTTCTTC. Its protein product is CASSPWGTNYNEQFF.

This clone was seen a few times. DNA of the CDR3: TGTGCCAGCAGTGACTCGGGGCGGGGGGGCCGAGATACGCAGTATTTT. As protein: CASSDSGRGGRDTQYF. The chain combines TRBV2 with TRBJ2-3, with 9 bases that match TRBD2. V lost 3 bases and J lost 5; bases outside the gene matches: 9. CDR3 length: 16 amino acids. Germline loops: CDR1 SNHLY, CDR2 FYNNEI. Looking up the rest from reference TRBV2 and TRBJ2-3 gives the full variable domain: EPEVTQTPSHQVTQMGQEVILRCVPISNHLYFYWYRQILGQKVEFLVSFYNNEISEKSEIFDDQFSVERPDGSNFTLKIRSTKLEDSAMYFCASSDSGRGGRDTQYFGPGTRLTVL.

The gene calls are TRBV7-9 and TRBJ2-5; TRBD1 matches 7 bases. Germline V gives CDR1 SEHNR, CDR2 FQNEAQ (reference sequence). CDR3 length equals 11 residues. With V trimmed by 4 bases and J by 9 bases, 2 bases remained unmatched. The CDR3 here is CASSSQGAQYF. The CDR3 nucleotides read TGTGCCAGCAGCTCGCAGGGGGCCCAGTACTTC.

This sequence joins TRBV2 and TRBJ2-7, with TRBD1 matching over 7 bases. The CDR3 loop spans 15 amino acids. The V segment lost 4 bases and the J segment 2 bases; nucleotides outside the gene matches: 8. Looked up from germline, CDR1 is SNHLY and CDR2 is FYNNEI. The CDR3: CASSGRQGSPYEQYF. The CDR3 nucleotides are TGTGCCAGCAGTGGCCGACAGGGAAGCCCCTACGAGCAGTACTTC.

V usage is TRBV7-5 and J usage is TRBJ2-1; the table's D call, TRBD2, has no DNA check behind it. TRBV7-5 is flagged as a pseudogene. The CDR3 loop spans 16 amino acids. CDR3 sequence: CVRRPNSGRTYNEQFF. The CDR3, as DNA: TGTGTCAGAAGACCCAATAGCGGGCGGACATACAATGAGCAGTTCTTC.

The V and J genes are TRBV2 and TRBJ2-2; 8 positions match TRBD2. This CDR3 region has 15 residues. CDR1 and CDR2 from the germline V gene are SNHLY and FYNNEI. Trimming at V came to 4 bases and at J to 6 bases, leaving 7 bases not matched to a gene. CDR3 sequence reads: CASSVLAGGSGELFF. The CDR3 DNA follows: TGTGCCAGCAGTGTACTGGCGGGGGGCTCCGGGGAGCTGTTTTTT. The full variable domain, in which reference TRBV2 and TRBJ2-2 provide the parts outside the CDR3, is EPEVTQTPSHQVTQMGQEVILRCVPISNHLYFYWYRQILGQKVEFLVSFYNNEISEKSEIFDDQFSVERPDGSNFTLKIRSTKLEDSAMYFCASSVLAGGSGELFFGEGSRLTVL.

The chain has TRBV5-6 and TRBJ2-5; the D gene is possibly TRBD1 (5 bases). Germline V lookup: CDR1 SGHDT, CDR2 YYEEEE. CDR3 length: 13 amino acids. Trimming removed 2 bases from V and 2 bases from J, with 7 bases in between. The chain's CDR3 is CASSFDRQETQYF. CDR3 DNA: TGTGCCAGCAGCTTCGACAGACAAGAGACCCAGTACTTC.

The chain is built from TRBV7-6 and TRBJ2-5; weak D call: TRBD1 (5 bases). Trimming removed 1 base from V and 5 bases from J, with 17 bases in between. This CDR3 contains 16 residues. In germline, CDR1 is SGHVS, CDR2 FNYEAQ. This CDR3 is CASSLEVGRQGETQYF. The DNA for the CDR3 is TGTGCCAGCAGCTTAGAAGTGGGGCGGCAGGGTGAGACCCAGTACTTC. The full variable domain, completed using reference TRBV7-6 and TRBJ2-5, is GAGVSQSPRYKVTKRGQDVALRCDPISGHVSLYWYRQALGQGPEFLTYFNYEAQQDKSGLPNDRFSAERPEGSISTLTIQRTEQRDSAMYRCASSLEVGRQGETQYFGPGTRLLVL.

This clone was counted a single time. The gene calls are TRBV6-5 and TRBJ1-1; tentative D call: TRBD1 (5 bases). The V gene's germline CDR1 is MNHEY and CDR2 SVGAGI. The CDR3 is 13 residues long. Trimming took off 6 bases at V and 1 base at J, with 9 bases between the two ends. The CDR3 sequence: CASRTTENTEAFF. The CDR3 region has the DNA TGTGCCAGCAGAACGACAGAGAACACTGAAGCTTTCTTT.

J is TRBJ1-4 and V is TRBV19; 7 nucleotides match TRBD1. Germline lookup yields CDR1 LNHDA and CDR2 SQIVND (reference sequence). The CDR3 is 15 residues long. V shed 9 bases and J 15 bases; nucleotides not matched to a gene: 22. As DNA, the CDR3 is TGTGCCAGCCTCGAGTCGGACAGGCGTCGTCTAGAGGTGTTTTTT. Translation: CASLESDRRRLEVFF.

The chain is built from TRBV4-1 and TRBJ2-6; possible D gene TRBD2, 7 bases. The CDR3 covers 15 residues. Trimming removed 5 bases from V and 2 bases from J, with 10 bases in between. The germline V gene has CDR1 MGHRA and CDR2 YSYEKL. The CDR3 is CASSKGGAGANVLTF. The CDR3 bases are TGCGCCAGCAGCAAAGGGGGGGCTGGGGCCAACGTCCTGACTTTC.

This clone was recorded a few times. The chain joins TRBV27 to TRBJ1-2, with D hard to call. Germline V lookup: CDR1 MNHEY, CDR2 SMNVEV (reference sequence). With 6 bases removed from V and 11 bases from J, the gap between germline ends came to 22 bases. The CDR3 is made up of 14 amino acids. The CDR3 spells CASSASEGRRRYTF. In nucleotides, the CDR3 is TGTGCCAGCAGCGCTAGTGAGGGCAGACGGCGTTACACCTTC.

V gene TRBV6-4 combines with J gene TRBJ1-5; D might be TRBD1 (5 bases). CDR1 and CDR2 from the germline V gene are MRHNA and SNTAGT. Trimming took 0 bases from V and 3 from J, leaving 15 bases between them. The CDR3 consists of 17 residues. CDR3 in amino acids: CASSDSWAEGANQPQHF. The CDR3 DNA follows: TGTGCCAGCAGTGACTCGTGGGCAGAAGGGGCCAATCAGCCCCAGCATTTT.

The chain employs TRBV4-1 and TRBJ1-1; D uncertain. V shed 0 bases and J shed 0 bases, with 11 bases lying between them. The CDR3 covers 16 residues. The germline V gene has CDR1 MGHRA and CDR2 YSYEKL. The DNA for the CDR3 is TGCGCCAGCAGCCAAGATCCCGGACTTATGAACACTGAAGCTTTCTTT. It codes for CASSQDPGLMNTEAFF.